This TCR beta chain was identified during a study of beta chain features in type 1 diabetes. Naive, central memory, regulatory and stem cell-like memory cells within the CD4+ compartment were sorted using CD45RO/CCR7/CD25/CD127/CD95/CD27. Germline values: CDR1 SGHRS, CDR2 YFSETQ. The CDR3 sequence is 15 residues long. Deletions cut 0 bases from V and 2 bases from J, with 11 bases between. This clone came up a few times. As every portion of the isolated RNA was reverse transcribed, the sequencing read expressed TCRB transcripts. Clones were read by immunoSEQ multiplex PCR, and TCRdb kept only the in-frame ones, dropping some. The table includes roughly 240,000 clones, 13% to 15% detected once.

This TCR came from a woman aged 40 to 50 in good health. Sequencing was done on a sample of naive CD4+ T cells from blood. The chain couples TRBV5-1 to TRBJ2-5; D remains ambiguous. Written as DNA, the CDR3 is TGCGCCAGCAGCTTGGCAAGTCAGATACAAGAGACCCAGTACTTC. This gives the protein CASSLASQIQETQYF.